This entry lists 20 T cell receptor beta chains sequenced from one sample in a study of blood T cell repertoires in COVID-19. Measured with immunoSEQ multiplex PCR; TCRdb has only the in-frame clones, and not every one. The sample shows under 250,000 clones, around four fifths of them seen only once. The sequencing input was peripheral blood. These receptors were obtained from a woman between 55 and 75 years old with active or convalescent COVID-19.

J is TRBJ2-1 and V is TRBV28; a weak D match, TRBD1 (6 bases). Germline V gene sequence: CDR1 MDHEN, CDR2 SYDVKM. This CDR3 is built from 16 residues. V was pared by 8 bases and J by 2 bases, with 19 bases between. CDR3 protein: CASYSDAGQPYNEQFF. CDR3 nucleotide sequence: TGTGCCAGCTACAGCGACGCCGGACAGCCCTACAATGAGCAGTTCTTC.

V usage is TRBV19 and J usage is TRBJ1-2; a weak D match, TRBD1 (5 bases). The CDR3 consists of 11 residues. Germline V CDR1 and CDR2: LNHDA, SQIVND (reference sequence). Trimming cost V 8 bases and J 8 bases, with 12 bases left between them. The CDR3 region is CASGWGLGYTF. The DNA of the CDR3 is TGTGCCAGTGGCTGGGGACTCGGCTACACCTTC.

This clone appeared a single time. This chain uses TRBV9 with TRBJ1-1; 7 nucleotides match TRBD1. Trimming at V came to 4 bases and at J to 1 base, leaving 10 bases not matched to a gene. The V gene's germline CDR1 is SGDLS and CDR2 YYNGEE. The CDR3 runs 16 residues. CDR3 coding DNA: TGTGCCAGCAGCTCTCGACAGGGAGTGGCGAACACTGAAGCTTTCTTT. Translating gives CASSSRQGVANTEAFF.

This chain uses TRBV4-1 with TRBJ2-3; possible D gene TRBD1, 5 bases. Germline V lookup: CDR1 MGHRA, CDR2 YSYEKL. The CDR3 contains 13 residues. V lost 4 bases, J lost 5 bases, and 10 bases lay in between. Here the CDR3 reads CASSRIQEDTQYF. The CDR3 DNA reads TGCGCCAGCAGCCGCATACAGGAAGATACGCAGTATTTT.

J is TRBJ2-5 and V is TRBV30; 8 nucleotides match TRBD2. CDR3 length equals 15 residues. Germline V gene data show CDR1 as GTSNPN and CDR2 as SVGIG (reference sequence). V gave up 0 bases and J gave up 4 bases; unmatched junction bases: 7. Written as DNA, the CDR3 is TGTGCCTGGAGTGTCTCTACGGGAGGGGGAGAGACCCAGTACTTC. This sequence encodes CAWSVSTGGGETQYF.

This clone was observed many times. The chain carries TRBV28 and TRBJ2-3; 12 bases map to TRBD2. Germline values: CDR1 MDHEN, CDR2 SYDVKM. CDR3 length: 16 residues. V shed 5 bases, J shed 5 bases, and the junction held 8 bases outside the gene matches. CDR3 residues: CASSPPSGGAQDTQYF. CDR3 sequence (DNA): TGTGCCAGCAGTCCCCCTAGCGGGGGGGCCCAAGATACGCAGTATTTT. The variable domain in full, completed from reference TRBV28 and TRBJ2-3, reads DVKVTQSSRYLVKRTGEKVFLECVQDMDHENMFWYRQDPGLGLRLIYFSYDVKMKEKGDIPEGYSVSREKKERFSLILESASTNQTSMYLCASSPPSGGAQDTQYFGPGTRLTVL.

The table lists this clone with a few counts. This chain connects TRBV2 to TRBJ2-2; possibly TRBD1 for D (6 bases). The CDR3 has 14 residues. Trimming stripped 8 bases from V and 1 base from J, with 11 bases between. Germline V gene sequence: CDR1 SNHLY, CDR2 FYNNEI. The CDR3 DNA reads as TGTGCCAGCTCACCAGGGGAGAACACCGGGGAGCTGTTTTTT. Protein product: CASSPGENTGELFF.

This chain links TRBV10-3 with TRBJ2-7, with TRBD2 matching 8 bases. J was trimmed by 3 bases and V by 2 bases; bases with no gene match: 6. The CDR3 has 15 residues. Germline CDR1 ENHRY, CDR2 SYGVKD. In DNA, the CDR3 is TGTGCCATCAGTGAGCCGGGACTAGATGACTACGAGCAGTACTTC. The encoded protein is CAISEPGLDDYEQYF.

The genes are TRBV29-1 and TRBJ2-7, with D maybe TRBD2 (5 bases). Germline V gene lookup returns CDR1 SQVTM and CDR2 ANQGSEA. V was cut by 3 bases and J by 3 bases, with 18 bases left in between. The CDR3 is made up of 15 amino acids. CDR3 bases: TGCAGCGTTGACGCCCCCGGTACTAGTGACTACGAGCAGTACTTC. Encoded protein: CSVDAPGTSDYEQYF.

This clone has only one observation. In DNA form, the CDR3 reads TGTGCCAGCAGCTTAGATGAAGGGGGATCCTACAATGAGCAGTTCTTC. The encoded protein is CASSLDEGGSYNEQFF. This chain connects TRBV11-2 to TRBJ2-1; D is possibly TRBD1 (6 bases). The CDR3 has 16 residues. Germline V CDR1 and CDR2: SGHAT, FQNNGV. With 0 bases removed from V and 1 base from J, the gap between germline ends came to 10 bases.

This chain joins TRBV10-3 and TRBJ1-6, with D unresolved. The V end was cut by 5 bases, the J end by 9 bases, with 14 bases between. Germline CDR1 is ENHRY and CDR2 is SYGVKD. CDR3 size: 14 residues. The CDR3 region is CAISKAPEGSPLHF. In DNA, the CDR3 is TGTGCCATCAGTAAGGCTCCGGAGGGTTCACCCCTCCACTTT.

The CDR3 spells CASSTDRTSGTDTQYF. CDR3 coding DNA: TGTGCCAGCTCTACTGACAGGACCTCTGGCACAGATACGCAGTATTTT. The chain combines TRBV18 with TRBJ2-3; D perhaps matches TRBD1 (6 bases). V was clipped by 6 bases and J by 1 base, with 17 bases between them. From germline, CDR1 is KGHSH and CDR2 LQKENI. The CDR3 spans 16 residues.

This chain uses TRBV5-1 with TRBJ2-5; 12 bases are shared with TRBD2. Germline-derived CDR1 and CDR2 are SGHRS and YFSETQ. There are 15 residues in the CDR3. The V segment lost 0 bases and the J segment 5 bases; nucleotides outside the gene matches: 2. CDR3 coding DNA: TGCGCCAGCAGCTTGGCTAGCGGGAGGGTGGAGACCCAGTACTTC. Translating it yields CASSLASGRVETQYF. The complete variable domain, with remaining parts taken from reference TRBV5-1 and TRBJ2-5, reads KAGVTQTPRYLIKTRGQQVTLSCSPISGHRSVSWYQQTPGQGLQFLFEYFSETQRNKGNFPGRFSGRQFSNSRSEMNVSTLELGDSALYLCASSLASGRVETQYFGPGTRLLVL.

The chain recombines TRBV28 with TRBJ2-5; D remains ambiguous. V lost 5 bases and J lost 9, with 10 bases in between. The CDR3 is made up of 11 amino acids. Germline values: CDR1 MDHEN, CDR2 SYDVKM. DNA for the CDR3: TGTGCCAGCAGTCTACGTTCGTCCCAGTACTTC. Translating it yields CASSLRSSQYF. Filled out from reference TRBV28 and TRBJ2-5, the complete variable domain reads DVKVTQSSRYLVKRTGEKVFLECVQDMDHENMFWYRQDPGLGLRLIYFSYDVKMKEKGDIPEGYSVSREKKERFSLILESASTNQTSMYLCASSLRSSQYFGPGTRLLVL.

J is TRBJ2-7 and V is TRBV2; 10 bases agree with TRBD2. The germline gives CDR1 SNHLY, CDR2 FYNNEI. The CDR3 has 14 amino acids. The trim removed 7 bases at V and 2 bases at J, leaving 5 bases unmatched. This chain's CDR3 is CASTSGLAAYEQYF. Written as DNA, the CDR3 is TGTGCCAGCACCTCCGGACTAGCGGCCTACGAGCAGTACTTC.

The chain has TRBV10-3 and TRBJ2-7, with 14 bases that match TRBD2. With V trimmed by 4 bases and J by 7 bases, 0 bases remained unmatched. Germline CDR1 ENHRY, CDR2 SYGVKD. The CDR3 is made up of 13 amino acids. The CDR3 reads CAISGTSGGEQYV. The CDR3 nucleotides are TGTGCCATCAGTGGGACTAGCGGGGGGGAGCAGTACGTC.

V is TRBV6-6 and J is TRBJ2-2, with 9 bases identical to TRBD2. V trimming: 6 bases; J trimming: 4 bases; junction bases outside the gene matches: 6. The CDR3 contains 15 residues. The germline V gene has CDR1 MNHNY and CDR2 SVGAGI (reference sequence). This chain's CDR3 is CASSRSGGGTGELFF. The CDR3 DNA reads TGTGCCAGCAGCCGTAGCGGGGGAGGCACCGGGGAGCTGTTTTTT.

J is TRBJ2-5 and V is TRBV10-1; 9 bases are a match to TRBD1. With V trimmed by 2 bases and J by 1 base, 2 bases remained unmatched. CDR1 and CDR2 (germline): WNHNN, SYGVQD (reference sequence). CDR3 size: 15 residues. The CDR3 sequence is CASSEGQGSQETQYF. DNA of the CDR3: TGCGCCAGCAGTGAGGGACAGGGGTCCCAAGAGACCCAGTACTTC.

The chain joins TRBV5-5 to TRBJ1-6; weak D call: TRBD1 (6 bases). The germline V gene has CDR1 SGHKS and CDR2 YYEKEE (reference sequence). This CDR3 has 15 amino acids. V lost 1 base, J lost 6 bases, and 11 bases lay in between. CDR3 bases: TGTGCCAGCAGCTTGAGGACAGATGGTAATTCACCCCTCCACTTT. It translates to CASSLRTDGNSPLHF. The full variable domain, its missing parts supplied by reference TRBV5-5 and TRBJ1-6, is DAGVTQSPTHLIKTRGQQVTLRCSPISGHKSVSWYQQVLGQGPQFIFQYYEKEERGRGNFPDRFSARQFPNYSSELNVNALLLGDSALYLCASSLRTDGNSPLHFGNGTRLTVT.

In regard to this clone: Other DNA sequences in this sample translate to the same CDR3. The chain couples TRBV9 to TRBJ2-3; 11 nucleotides agree with TRBD2. CDR1 SGDLS and CDR2 YYNGEE come from the germline V gene. This CDR3 contains 16 residues. The trim removed 0 bases at V and 3 bases at J, leaving 3 bases unmatched. CDR3 residues: CASSVVGLAATDTQYF. The CDR3 DNA reads TGTGCCAGCAGCGTAGTGGGACTAGCGGCGACAGATACGCAGTATTTT.